A single sample is the source of the 8 T cell receptor beta chains below, sequenced in a study of cytomegalovirus exposure and HLA in healthy donors. 13 Jbeta primers and 60 Vbeta primers were used for the PCR. Assay: immunoSEQ multiplex PCR; the TCRdb copy retains only in-frame clones and omits some. The sample contains 99,000 or so clones, around four fifths of which appear only once. The sample taken for sequencing was PBMCs. The receptors were gathered from a man aged 25-45 years in good health and CMV-seronegative.

This chain links TRBV2 with TRBJ2-7; 7 nucleotides agree with TRBD1. V lost 6 bases, J lost 2 bases, and 7 bases stayed unmatched. The CDR3 is 14 residues long. Germline V lookup: CDR1 SNHLY, CDR2 FYNNEI. CDR3 DNA: TGTGCCAGCAGGGGGGACAGACAGACCTACGAGCAGTACTTC. Translation: CASRGDRQTYEQYF. The complete variable domain, with remaining parts taken from reference TRBV2 and TRBJ2-7, reads EPEVTQTPSHQVTQMGQEVILRCVPISNHLYFYWYRQILGQKVEFLVSFYNNEISEKSEIFDDQFSVERPDGSNFTLKIRSTKLEDSAMYFCASRGDRQTYEQYFGPGTRLTVT.

The chain couples TRBV11-2 to TRBJ1-4, with D unclear. CDR1 is SGHAT and CDR2 is FQNNGV in the germline V gene. This CDR3 region has 12 residues. V lost 2 bases and J 8 bases, leaving 6 bases between the germline ends. Here the CDR3 reads CASSLMAEKLFF. In DNA, the CDR3 is TGTGCCAGCAGCTTAATGGCCGAAAAACTGTTTTTT.

The chain couples TRBV4-3 to TRBJ2-7; the match to TRBD1 covers 7 bases. In germline, CDR1 is LGHNA, CDR2 YSLEER. The J segment lost 0 bases and the V segment lost 0 bases, leaving 5 bases of the junction unmatched. This CDR3 contains 16 residues. CDR3 loop: CASSQEGQVPSYEQYF. CDR3 nucleotides: TGCGCCAGCAGCCAAGAAGGACAGGTCCCCTCCTACGAGCAGTACTTC.

The rearrangement links TRBV18 to TRBJ2-3; the match to TRBD1 covers 9 bases. This CDR3 is built from 14 residues. J lost 5 bases, V lost 5 bases, and 5 bases had no gene match. Germline V gene data show CDR1 as KGHSH and CDR2 as LQKENI. The DNA for the CDR3 is TGTGCCAGCTCAGCGGACAGGGGTGAAGATACGCAGTATTTT. The encoded protein is CASSADRGEDTQYF.

The chain has TRBV12-5 and TRBJ2-1; TRBD1 is a possible D gene (5 bases). The CDR3 is made up of 12 amino acids. V dropped 5 bases and J dropped 4 bases, with 6 bases sitting between them. The germline CDR1 and CDR2 sequences are LGHNT and FRNRAP. As DNA, the CDR3 is TGTGCTAGTGGTCGACAGTACAATGAGCAGTTCTTC. Translating gives CASGRQYNEQFF.

This clone appeared a single time. The chain carries TRBV6-5 and TRBJ2-3; tentative D call: TRBD2 (7 bases). Germline V gene sequence: CDR1 MNHEY, CDR2 SVGAGI. The V end lost 0 bases, the J end lost 10 bases, and 17 bases lay between the germline ends. CDR3 length equals 15 residues. The CDR3 reads CASSYSMQGRGSQYF. CDR3 nucleotides: TGTGCCAGCAGTTACTCGATGCAGGGGAGGGGATCGCAGTATTTT.

The gene calls are TRBV9 and TRBJ2-7, with D unclear. Per germline, CDR1 SGDLS and CDR2 YYNGEE. V lost 4 bases and J lost 4, with 12 bases in between. The CDR3 has 13 amino acids. CDR3 nucleotides: TGTGCCAGCAGCTCACCCGAACTTTACGAGCAGTACTTC. This gives the protein CASSSPELYEQYF. Based on the CDR3 plus reference TRBV9 and TRBJ2-7, the full variable domain is DSGVTQTPKHLITATGQRVTLRCSPRSGDLSVYWYQQSLDQGLQFLIQYYNGEERAKGNILERFSAQQFPDLHSELNLSSLELGDSALYFCASSSPELYEQYFGPGTRLTVT.

V usage is TRBV9 and J usage is TRBJ2-7, with TRBD1 identical over 9 bases. Germline trimming cut 0 bases from V and 2 bases from J; bases unmatched to any gene: 6. The germline V gene has CDR1 SGDLS and CDR2 YYNGEE. The CDR3 length is 16 residues. CDR3 nucleotides: TGTGCCAGCAGCGTAGATCCGGGACAGGGCCCCTACGAGCAGTACTTC. Amino acids: CASSVDPGQGPYEQYF.